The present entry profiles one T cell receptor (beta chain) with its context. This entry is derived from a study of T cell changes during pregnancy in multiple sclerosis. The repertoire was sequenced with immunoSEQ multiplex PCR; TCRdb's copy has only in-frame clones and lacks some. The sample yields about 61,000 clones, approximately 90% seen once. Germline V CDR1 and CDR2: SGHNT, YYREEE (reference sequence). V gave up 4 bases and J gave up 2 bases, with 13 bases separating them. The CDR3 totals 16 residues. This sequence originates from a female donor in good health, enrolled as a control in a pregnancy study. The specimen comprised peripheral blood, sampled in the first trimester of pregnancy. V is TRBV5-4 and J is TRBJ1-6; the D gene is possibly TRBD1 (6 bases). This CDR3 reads CASSSSQGPYNSPLHF. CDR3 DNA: TGTGCCAGCAGCAGTAGCCAGGGGCCCTATAATTCACCCCTCCACTTT.